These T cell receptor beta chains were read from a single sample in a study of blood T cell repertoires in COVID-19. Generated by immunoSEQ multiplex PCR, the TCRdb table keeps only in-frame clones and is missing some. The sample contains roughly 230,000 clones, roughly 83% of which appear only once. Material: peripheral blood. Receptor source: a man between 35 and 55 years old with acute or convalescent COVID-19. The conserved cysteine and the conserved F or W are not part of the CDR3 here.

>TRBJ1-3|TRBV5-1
ASSLTGDTGNTIY
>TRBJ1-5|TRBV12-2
ASRLVAPEPNQPQH
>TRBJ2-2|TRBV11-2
ASSLDSMGLGFTGELF
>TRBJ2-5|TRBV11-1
ASSGTGQETQY
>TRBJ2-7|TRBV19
ASTSEVHEQY
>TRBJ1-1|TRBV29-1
SLHVLKRDADNEGSGAF
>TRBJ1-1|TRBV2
ASTPEVDMNTEAF
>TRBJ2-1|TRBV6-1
ASSVLPGTGNGEQF
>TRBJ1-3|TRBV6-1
ASSGARLTSGNTIY
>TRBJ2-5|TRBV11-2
ASTKGGGQETQY
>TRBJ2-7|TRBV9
ASSEATRYVTGEQY
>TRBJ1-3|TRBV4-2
ASSPIWKSGSGNTIY
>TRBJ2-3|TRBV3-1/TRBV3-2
ASSHGTGWTDTQY
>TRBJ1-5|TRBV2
ASSDRVGQPQH
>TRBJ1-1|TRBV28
ASSPGGGYTEAF
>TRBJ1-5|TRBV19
ASSIDGRTGGPQPQH
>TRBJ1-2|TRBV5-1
ASSLGGTLDGYT
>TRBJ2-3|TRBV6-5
ASSKGLATDTQY
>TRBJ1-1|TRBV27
ASSLYRGTEAF
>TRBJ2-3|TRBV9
ASSVVDSRIDTQY
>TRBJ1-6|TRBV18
ASSAGQPNSPLH
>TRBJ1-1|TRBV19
ASKDRPNTEAF
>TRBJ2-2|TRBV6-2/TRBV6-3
ASSGDRDYTGELF
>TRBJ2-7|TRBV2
ASSPGVYEQY
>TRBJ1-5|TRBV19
ASSIGGWGGQPQH
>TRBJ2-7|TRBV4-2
ASSQVISGAEQY
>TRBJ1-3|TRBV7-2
ASSPQGTGNTIY
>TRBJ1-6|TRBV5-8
ASSWGGYGDAPLH
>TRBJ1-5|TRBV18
ASSSGVGNQPQH
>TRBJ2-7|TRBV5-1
ASSRTVPGEEQY
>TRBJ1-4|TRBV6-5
ASTGGWTTNEKLF
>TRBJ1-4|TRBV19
ASSRGGSTNEKLF
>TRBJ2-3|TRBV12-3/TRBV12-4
ASSFGLAGTPS